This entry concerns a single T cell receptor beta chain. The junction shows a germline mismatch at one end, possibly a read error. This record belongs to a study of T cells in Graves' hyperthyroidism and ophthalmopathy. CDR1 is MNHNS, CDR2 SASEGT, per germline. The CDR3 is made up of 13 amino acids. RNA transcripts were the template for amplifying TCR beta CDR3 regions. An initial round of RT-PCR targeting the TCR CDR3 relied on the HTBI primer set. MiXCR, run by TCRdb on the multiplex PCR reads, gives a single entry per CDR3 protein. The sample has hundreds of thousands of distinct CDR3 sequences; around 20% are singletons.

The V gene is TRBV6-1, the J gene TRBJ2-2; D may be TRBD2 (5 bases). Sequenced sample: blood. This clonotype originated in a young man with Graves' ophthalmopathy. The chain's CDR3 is CASSEVGTGKLFF. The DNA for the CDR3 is TGTGCCAGCAGTGAAGTAGGCACCGGGAAGCTGTTTTTT.